This T cell receptor beta chain was observed in a study of blood T cell repertoires in COVID-19. Study-level background: Collection of acute and convalescent COVID-19 samples took place in the United States, Italy and Spain. Sample material is recorded as cDNA or gDNA derived from T cells, B-cell-depleted T cells, or PBMCs.

Germline V gene lookup returns CDR1 SGHNT and CDR2 YENEEA. The germline V and J ends were trimmed by 5 bases and 5 bases, with 15 bases remaining between them. The CDR3 is 14 amino acids. Authors' data handling: Amplifying reference gene primers gave estimates of nucleated cell counts. Clones were read by immunoSEQ multiplex PCR, and TCRdb kept only the in-frame ones, dropping some. V and J calls and clone size are as listed in that table; D and trimming were resolved from the DNA. The sample yields around 240,000 clones, approximately 80% seen once. Sample: peripheral blood. The chain couples TRBV11-3 to TRBJ2-5; tentative D call: TRBD2 (6 bases). The TCR originated in a woman in her thirties or forties who had recovered from COVID-19. Here the CDR3 reads CASSPTWAGETQYF. The CDR3 DNA follows: TGTGCCAGCAGCCCGACGTGGGCGGGGGAGACCCAGTACTTC.